The following is a TCR beta chain sequence with its context. Its specificity is unknown. These data originate in a study of Ad26.COV2.S vaccination and SARS-CoV-2 variants. Regarding the study as a whole: It was reported that spike-specific CD8+ and CD4+ T cell responses were substantially broad after vaccination. Spike-specific TCR breadth was greater after Ad26.COV2.S than placebo.

V was pared by 7 bases and J by 10 bases, with 11 bases between. This CDR3 region has 10 residues. Per the germline V gene, CDR1 is DFQATT and CDR2 is SNEGSKA (reference sequence). Treatment described: around 19 received Ad26.COV2.S at low or high dose, single or two shots; roughly five received placebo; per-sample allocation not given. Samples analyzed were those drawn on day 63 after the first vaccine or placebo injection. Method: immunoSEQ multiplex PCR; TCRdb's copy keeps in-frame clones and lacks some. Of roughly 380,000 clones listed, roughly 90% are singletons. This clonotype was obtained from a person between 18 and 60 years old who received the Ad26.COV2.S COVID-19 vaccine or a placebo. The J gene is TRBJ2-1, the V gene TRBV20-1, with a weak D call TRBD1 (6 bases). The material was peripheral blood, obtained in a trial of Ad26.COV2.S vaccine versus placebo. This CDR3 reads CSVPQGEQFF. For the CDR3, the DNA is TGCAGTGTTCCGCAGGGGGAGCAGTTCTTC.